This TCR beta chain was profiled in a study of beta chain features in type 1 diabetes. Study results and caveats: The influence of HLA type on TCRB rearrangement stayed undetermined.

Germline-derived CDR1 and CDR2 are SNHLY and FYNNEI. There are 11 residues in the CDR3. The V gene lost 8 bases and the J gene lost 0 bases, with 4 bases spanning the gap. Sequenced material consisted of expressed TCRB transcripts (all of the isolated RNA was reverse transcribed). Generated by immunoSEQ multiplex PCR, the TCRdb table keeps only in-frame clones and is missing some. The sample includes about 470,000 clones, 30% of them seen just once. This clone was seen a handful of times. Its antigen is as yet unknown. The sequenced material came from naive CD4+ T cells from blood. This clonotype was obtained from a man aged 18 to 29 in good health. The genes are TRBV2 and TRBJ2-5; no firm D call. This CDR3 reads CASEYQETQYF. As DNA, the CDR3 is TGTGCCAGCGAGTACCAAGAGACCCAGTACTTC.